This is a list of T cell receptor beta chains from one sample in a study of T cells after somatic rescue of genetic block. Repertoires were generated with immunoSEQ multiplex PCR, while TCRdb's copy carries only in-frame clones and drops some. The sample records approximately 14,000 clones, about three quarters being singletons. The source material was peripheral blood mononuclear cells (PBMCs). All receptors derive from a boy younger than 18. Each CDR3 is given with its conserved first and last residue.

CDR3 protein: CASSLQGWSPSGNTIYF; V gene: TRBV19
CDR3 protein: CASSYPGGEQYF; V gene: TRBV9
CDR3 protein: CASTYRYRGLDTQYF; V gene: TRBV19
CDR3 protein: CASPAGVYSNQPQHF; V gene: TRBV6-5
CDR3 protein: CASRPAGWGPTEAFF; V gene: TRBV19
CDR3 protein: CASSLGTGSTYEQYF; V gene: TRBV7-6
CDR3 protein: CSVEDNRSYEQYF; V gene: TRBV29-1
CDR3 protein: CSVVGRAADTQYF; V gene: TRBV29-1
CDR3 protein: CASSLALAGGPQYF; V gene: TRBV11-2
CDR3 protein: CASSIRLARDTQYF; V gene: TRBV19
CDR3 protein: CSVADPSGRYEQYF; V gene: TRBV29-1
CDR3 protein: CASSPQGQPTDTQYF; V gene: TRBV6-4
CDR3 protein: CACILQGNQPQHF; V gene: TRBV6-4
CDR3 protein: CASSLYGVESGGASTDTQYF; V gene: TRBV28
CDR3 protein: CASRLAGNTGELFF; V gene: TRBV19
CDR3 protein: CASSEGTGGHYNEQFF; V gene: TRBV9
CDR3 protein: CASSSGGVEQFF; V gene: TRBV27
CDR3 protein: CASSLPTSGGTDTQYF; V gene: TRBV7-9
CDR3 protein: CASGTGHSGANVLTF; V gene: TRBV28
CDR3 protein: CASSLGLAGETQYF; V gene: TRBV5-1
CDR3 protein: CASSLAGGNGGNEQFF; V gene: TRBV5-1
CDR3 protein: CASSGTSGMGNEQFF; V gene: TRBV9
CDR3 protein: CASSLGLDRSYEQYF; V gene: TRBV27
CDR3 protein: CASSLQGASNQPQHF; V gene: TRBV28
CDR3 protein: CASSEARGVNTGELFF; V gene: TRBV2
CDR3 protein: CASSFPSGGAFGTQYF; V gene: TRBV28
CDR3 protein: CASSRRDYPYNEQFF; V gene: TRBV14
CDR3 protein: CASRRGANYGYTF; V gene: TRBV4-1
CDR3 protein: CASSLAWDRVFPNF; V gene: TRBV5-6
CDR3 protein: CASSYFDRVNEQFF; V gene: TRBV6-6
CDR3 protein: CASSPWTGPPNEQYF; V gene: TRBV28
CDR3 protein: CASSLVGVAGYNEQFF; V gene: TRBV5-1